Sequencing of this T cell receptor (beta chain) was carried out in a study of OX40 agonist ivuxolimab in advanced cancers. Background on the study: People in dose escalation had one of these cancers: hepatocellular carcinoma, melanoma, renal cell or head and neck cancer.

Broader study findings: At 0.1 to 3.0 mg/kg, clonal expansion of CD4+ and CD8+ blood T cells had occurred by week 6.

Measured with immunoSEQ multiplex PCR; TCRdb has only the in-frame clones, and not every one. The repertoire holds approximately 15,000 clones, with approximately 92% as singletons. Trimming cost V 3 bases and J 7 bases, with 16 bases left between them. The CDR3 sequence is 15 residues long. CDR1 is MNHEY and CDR2 is SVGAGI in the germline V gene. On this clone itself: What it recognizes is unknown.

The source material was CD4+ or CD8+ T cells sorted from blood, sampled in a trial of the OX40 agonist ivuxolimab. V gene TRBV6-5 combines with J gene TRBJ2-1; tentative D call: TRBD2 (5 bases). This receptor was taken from an adult with an advanced solid tumor such as melanoma, head and neck, liver or kidney cancer. The CDR3, as DNA: TGTGCCAGCAGTTATGGGGAACTAGTCGATAATGAGCAGTTCTTC. This encodes CASSYGELVDNEQFF.